These 23 T cell receptor beta chains came from one sample sequenced in a study of long-term antiretroviral therapy in people with HIV. A v3.0 immunoSEQ assay was performed at survey level. Sequenced by immunoSEQ multiplex PCR; TCRdb stores in-frame clones only, minus some. The sample carries under 45,000 clones, 86% recorded once. Sequenced here: unsorted PBMCs, sampled 1.2 years after starting antiretroviral therapy. The origin of the receptors is a woman in her fifties or sixties with HIV.

The V and J genes are TRBV5-6 and TRBJ2-7; TRBD1 agrees at 10 bases. Germline CDR1 reads SGHDT; CDR2 reads YYEEEE. The CDR3 is 14 residues long. V dropped 5 bases and J dropped 4; count of bases not matched to a gene: 6. The CDR3 sequence: CASRLTGGGYEQYF. The CDR3 DNA reads as TGTGCCAGCAGACTGACAGGGGGCGGGTACGAGCAGTACTTC.

The V and J genes are TRBV19 and TRBJ1-1; D is unresolved. Germline V gives CDR1 LNHDA, CDR2 SQIVND (reference sequence). This CDR3 has 13 amino acids. Deletions cut 5 bases from V and 0 bases from J, with 7 bases between. CDR3 DNA: TGTGCCAGTAGTGCCTCCATGAACACTGAAGCTTTCTTT. Translation gives CASSASMNTEAFF.

The chain has TRBV11-3 and TRBJ2-4; D gene uncertain. Trimming left V 0 bases short and J 9 bases short, with 6 bases between. Germline assignment: CDR1 SGHNT and CDR2 YENEEA. The CDR3 has 12 amino acids. The CDR3 loop reads CASSLDQGIQYF. CDR3 sequence (DNA): TGTGCCAGCAGCTTAGATCAAGGCATTCAGTACTTC.

This chain connects TRBV19 to TRBJ1-2; 10 bases align to TRBD1. V lost 7 bases, J lost 4 bases, and 6 bases stayed unmatched. CDR3 length: 14 residues. Germline CDR1 reads LNHDA; CDR2 reads SQIVND (reference sequence). CDR3 coding DNA: TGTGCCAGTAACACGGACAGGGGGGGCTATGGCTACACCTTC. This codes for CASNTDRGGYGYTF.

The V gene is TRBV9, the J gene TRBJ2-3, with a tentative D call TRBD2 (7 bases). V lost 2 bases to trimming and J lost 4 bases, with 17 bases between them. The CDR3 has 16 residues. Germline V gives CDR1 SGDLS, CDR2 YYNGEE. The CDR3 region has the DNA TGTGCCAGCAGCGTCCTTTCCGGGGGGCCTGCAGATACGCAGTATTTT. Its translation is CASSVLSGGPADTQYF.

J is TRBJ1-5 and V is TRBV7-9, with 9 nucleotides matching TRBD1. CDR1 is SEHNR, CDR2 FQNEAQ, per germline (reference sequence). The V and J ends lost 6 bases and 6 bases, in that order; junction bases with no gene match: 9. The CDR3 has 15 amino acids. In DNA, the CDR3 is TGTGCCAGCAGTCCCGAACAGGGGGCGGGTCAGCCCCAGCATTTT. Its protein product is CASSPEQGAGQPQHF.

This clone has more than one count but fewer than ten. V is TRBV7-2 and J is TRBJ1-6; 12 positions match TRBD1. With V trimmed by 4 bases and J by 8 bases, 3 bases remained unmatched. This CDR3 region has 15 residues. Germline values: CDR1 SGHTA, CDR2 FQGNSA. Here the CDR3 reads CASSSGQGAYSPLHF. As DNA, the CDR3 is TGTGCCAGCAGCTCGGGACAGGGGGCGTATTCACCCCTCCACTTT.

The chain uses TRBV11-2 and TRBJ2-3; 9 bases fit TRBD1. The CDR3 length is 18 residues. The germline CDR1 and CDR2 sequences are SGHAT and FQNNGV. J was trimmed by 4 bases and V by 5 bases; bases with no gene match: 16. CDR3 in DNA: TGTGCCAGCAGCCAGGTACCCCCACTACAGGGGGCGGCAGATACGCAGTATTTT. It specifies CASSQVPPLQGAADTQYF.

The gene calls are TRBV30 and TRBJ1-6; D is perhaps TRBD1 (6 bases). The germline V gene encodes CDR1 GTSNPN and CDR2 SVGIG (reference sequence). This CDR3 has 14 amino acids. Trimming took off 3 bases at V and 5 bases at J, with 11 bases between the two ends. Here the CDR3 reads CAWSPGQNNSPLHF. CDR3 nucleotides: TGTGCCTGGAGCCCCGGACAGAATAATTCACCCCTCCACTTT.

The CDR3 region is CASSEQGNTGELFF. As DNA, the CDR3 is TGTGCCAGCAGTGAGCAGGGGAACACCGGGGAGCTGTTTTTT. The chain recombines TRBV6-4 with TRBJ2-2, with D tentatively TRBD1 (5 bases). Deletions cut 3 bases from V and 1 base from J, with 6 bases between. Per germline, CDR1 MRHNA and CDR2 SNTAGT. This CDR3 is built from 14 residues.

The sample holds one count of this clone. This rearrangement joins TRBV5-1 to TRBJ2-7; 8 nucleotides match TRBD1. This CDR3 spans 14 amino acids. Trimming took 5 bases from V and 5 from J; bases not matched to a gene: 9. CDR1 is SGHRS and CDR2 is YFSETQ in the germline V gene. The CDR3: CASRRETGANEQYF. CDR3 nucleotide sequence: TGCGCCAGCAGAAGGGAGACAGGGGCCAACGAGCAGTACTTC. The variable domain in full, completed from reference TRBV5-1 and TRBJ2-7, reads KAGVTQTPRYLIKTRGQQVTLSCSPISGHRSVSWYQQTPGQGLQFLFEYFSETQRNKGNFPGRFSGRQFSNSRSEMNVSTLELGDSALYLCASRRETGANEQYFGPGTRLTVT.

J is TRBJ1-4 and V is TRBV11-1, with D hard to call. Germline V gene data show CDR1 as SGHAT and CDR2 as FQDESV (reference sequence). V gave up 5 bases and J gave up 8 bases, with 12 bases separating them. CDR3 length equals 13 residues. CDR3 sequence (DNA): TGTGCCAGCAGCGTGGACCTCCAAGAAAAACTGTTTTTT. Its protein product is CASSVDLQEKLFF.

V is TRBV6-5 and J is TRBJ2-6, with D unresolved. Per germline, CDR1 MNHEY and CDR2 SVGAGI. The CDR3 extends over 15 amino acids. Between the trimmed V and J ends, which lost 6 bases and 4 bases, there was a span of 13 bases. CDR3 in DNA: TGTGCCAGCAGGGATGTCGCGGAAGGGGCCAACGTCCTGACTTTC. Translating gives CASRDVAEGANVLTF.

This sequence joins TRBV2 and TRBJ1-1; 8 nucleotides line up with TRBD1. The CDR3 runs to 14 residues. Germline V gene sequence: CDR1 SNHLY, CDR2 FYNNEI. After removal of 4 bases from V and 2 bases from J, the junction contained 3 bases not matched to a gene. Here the CDR3 reads CASSVDRVNTEAFF. The CDR3 DNA is TGTGCCAGCAGTGTGGACAGGGTAAACACTGAAGCTTTCTTT.

The chain carries TRBV14 and TRBJ2-7, with D tentatively TRBD1 (6 bases). Germline CDR1 SGHDN, CDR2 FVKESK. The V gene lost 5 bases and the J gene lost 5 bases, with 19 bases spanning the gap. The CDR3 sequence is 15 residues long. The CDR3 nucleotides are TGTGCCAGCAGCTTAGGGACACGCGTCGGAGACGAGCAGTACTTC. Protein: CASSLGTRVGDEQYF. Looking up the rest from reference TRBV14 and TRBJ2-7 gives the full variable domain: EAGVTQFPSHSVIEKGQTVTLRCDPISGHDNLYWYRRVMGKEIKFLLHFVKESKQDESGMPNNRFLAERTGGTYSTLKVQPAELEDSGVYFCASSLGTRVGDEQYFGPGTRLTVT.

V is TRBV6-1 and J is TRBJ2-2; unclear D gene. Germline lookup yields CDR1 MNHNS and CDR2 SASEGT. This CDR3 spans 13 amino acids. V was shortened by 3 bases and J by 4 bases, with 6 bases between the two germline ends. CDR3 bases: TGTGCCAGCAGTGATGCCGGCACCGGGGAGCTGTTTTTT. Residues: CASSDAGTGELFF.

The chain uses TRBV14 and TRBJ2-2, with D possibly being TRBD2 (6 bases). Germline loops: CDR1 SGHDN, CDR2 FVKESK. There are 14 residues in the CDR3. Between the trimmed V and J ends, which lost 0 bases and 7 bases, there was a span of 9 bases. CDR3 residues: CASSQELAVGELFF. The CDR3, as DNA: TGTGCCAGCAGCCAAGAACTAGCCGTCGGGGAGCTGTTTTTT.

This clone was counted only a few times. The rearrangement joins TRBV2 to TRBJ1-5; TRBD1 aligns across 8 bases. CDR3 length: 15 amino acids. Germline CDR1 is SNHLY and CDR2 is FYNNEI. V trimming: 3 bases; J trimming: 2 bases; junction bases outside the gene matches: 3. CDR3: CASSEDRAGNQPQHF. The CDR3 coding sequence is TGTGCCAGCAGTGAGGACAGGGCCGGCAATCAGCCCCAGCATTTT.

This chain connects TRBV6-7 to TRBJ1-4, with a possible D match to TRBD1 (6 bases). TRBV6-7 is filed as an ORF, its function uncertain. Trimming cost V 2 bases and J 6 bases, with 13 bases left between them. CDR3 length: 15 amino acids. CDR3 bases: TGTGCCAGCAGTTACATAGGGGGGGCCCATGAAAAACTGTTTTTT. It encodes CASSYIGGAHEKLFF.

The chain employs TRBV5-1 and TRBJ2-3; D gene ambiguous. Germline assignment: CDR1 SGHRS and CDR2 YFSETQ. V lost 1 base and J lost 6, with 12 bases in between. The CDR3 has 14 amino acids. As DNA, the CDR3 is TGCGCCAGCAGCTTGAGAGCCGATGCGGATACGCAGTATTTT. Its protein product is CASSLRADADTQYF.

This sequence joins TRBV19 and TRBJ2-7; a weak D match, TRBD2 (5 bases). The CDR3 has 14 amino acids. V was pared by 3 bases and J by 2 bases, with 11 bases between. Per germline, CDR1 LNHDA and CDR2 SQIVND (reference sequence). The CDR3, as DNA: TGTGCCAGTAGTATCTTCGGGAAAGCCTACGAGCAGTACTTC. Translating gives CASSIFGKAYEQYF. The full variable domain, in which reference TRBV19 and TRBJ2-7 provide the parts outside the CDR3, is DGGITQSPKYLFRKEGQNVTLSCEQNLNHDAMYWYRQDPGQGLRLIYYSQIVNDFQKGDIAEGYSVSREKKESFPLTVTSAQKNPTAFYLCASSIFGKAYEQYFGPGTRLTVT.

The CDR3 sequence: CASSLGQLSTDTQYF. The CDR3 DNA sequence: TGCGCCAGCAGCTTGGGACAGCTTAGCACAGATACGCAGTATTTT. V usage is TRBV5-1 and J usage is TRBJ2-3; maybe TRBD1 (5 bases). Trimming stripped 0 bases from V and 0 bases from J, with 8 bases between. Germline values: CDR1 SGHRS, CDR2 YFSETQ. The CDR3 runs 15 residues.

The chain is built from TRBV19 and TRBJ1-1, with TRBD1 matching 9 bases. J was trimmed by 6 bases and V by 6 bases; bases with no gene match: 11. The CDR3 is made up of 15 amino acids. In germline, CDR1 is LNHDA, CDR2 SQIVND (reference sequence). CDR3 bases: TGTGCCAGTAGATCGACCGGGACAGGGTTGCCTGAAGCTTTCTTT. Amino acid sequence: CASRSTGTGLPEAFF.